The 18 T cell receptor beta chains listed next were all sequenced from one sample in a study of T-cell reconstitution after alpha-beta-depleted transplantation in children. Preparing the TCRbeta library involved the use of unique molecular identifiers. MiXCR, applied by TCRdb to the PCR reads, yields one record per CDR3 protein. The sample yields 250,000 to 400,000 distinct CDR3 sequences, approximately 23% seen once. The material sequenced was PBMCs, mostly from graft donor cells, taken 180 days after TCRalphabeta/CD19-depleted stem cell transplant. The receptor set was obtained from a male patient between 10 and 17 years old who had a stem cell transplant for acute lymphoblastic leukemia, so the T cells may come from the graft donor.

This clonotype has a handful of counts. J is TRBJ2-7 and V is TRBV12-3 or TRBV12-4, with D possibly matching TRBD1 (6 bases). The CDR3 contains 14 residues. Between the trimmed V and J ends, which lost 5 bases and 2 bases, there was a span of 13 bases. This CDR3 reads CASSISRGTYEQYF. As DNA, the CDR3 is TGTGCCAGCAGTATAAGTAGGGGGACCTACGAGCAGTACTTC.

The chain combines TRBV21-1 with TRBJ1-2. TRBV21-1 is designated a pseudogene. The CDR3 consists of 17 residues. The CDR3 loop is CASSKAQINSYVGGYTF. Written as DNA, the CDR3 is TGTGCCAGCAGCAAAGCGCAGATAAACTCTTATGTCGGTGGCTACACCTTC.

This rearrangement joins TRBV12-3 or TRBV12-4 to TRBJ2-7; TRBD2 aligns across 10 bases. CDR3 size: 14 residues. V gave up 5 bases and J gave up 5 bases; unmatched junction bases: 6. The DNA for the CDR3 is TGTGCCAGCAGTCGTCTAGCGGGAGTGAACGAGCAGTACTTC. It codes for CASSRLAGVNEQYF.

This sequence joins TRBV20-1 and TRBJ2-5, with 12 nucleotides matching TRBD2. Germline V lookup: CDR1 DFQATT, CDR2 SNEGSKA (reference sequence). The CDR3 loop spans 17 amino acids. V trimming: 3 bases; J trimming: 2 bases; junction bases outside the gene matches: 10. CDR3 sequence: CSASQNLAGGPQETQYF. The CDR3 DNA reads as TGCAGTGCTAGTCAAAACCTAGCGGGAGGGCCGCAAGAGACCCAGTACTTC.

This clonotype has ten or more counts. The chain recombines TRBV5-5 with TRBJ2-7; 7 nucleotides line up with TRBD1. Germline V lookup: CDR1 SGHKS, CDR2 YYEKEE (reference sequence). V was clipped by 2 bases and J by 2 bases; unmatched bases: 7. The CDR3 has 15 residues. The CDR3 region has the DNA TGTGCCAGCAGCTTAACAAGGACAGGCACCTACGAGCAGTACTTC. This gives the protein CASSLTRTGTYEQYF.

In its sample, this clonotype was seen a few times. This sequence joins TRBV25-1 and TRBJ2-7, with D perhaps matching TRBD1 (6 bases). CDR1 is MGHDK, CDR2 SYGVNS, per germline. The CDR3 covers 15 residues. Trimming cost V 1 base and J 3 bases, with 13 bases left between them. The CDR3 region has the DNA TGTGCCAGCAGTGAATTAGGTACAGGGAGCTACGAGCAGTACTTC. Residues: CASSELGTGSYEQYF.

The chain is built from TRBV10-3 and TRBJ1-2; the match to TRBD1 covers 8 bases. The CDR3 totals 15 residues. The germline V gene encodes CDR1 ENHRY and CDR2 SYGVKD. Trimming at V came to 6 bases and at J to 1 base, leaving 7 bases not matched to a gene. The chain's CDR3 is CAIRSGGPINYGYTF. CDR3 DNA sequence: TGTGCCATCAGATCAGGGGGCCCTATTAACTATGGCTACACCTTC.

This clonotype was counted only a few times. The chain carries TRBV10-3 and TRBJ2-7, with 7 bases lining up with TRBD1. The CDR3 extends over 15 amino acids. J gave up 3 bases and V 4 bases, and 9 bases lay outside the gene matches. Germline assignment: CDR1 ENHRY and CDR2 SYGVKD. The CDR3 region is CAISGRQGLNYEQYF. The CDR3 region has the DNA TGTGCCATCAGTGGAAGACAGGGCCTAAACTACGAGCAGTACTTC.

The chain couples TRBV5-4 to TRBJ2-1; D is ambiguous. The CDR3 has 13 amino acids. The germline V gene has CDR1 SGHNT and CDR2 YYREEE (reference sequence). V lost 4 bases and J lost 4, with 9 bases in between. This CDR3 reads CASSGEAYNEQFF. Here the CDR3 DNA reads TGTGCCAGCAGCGGGGAAGCTTACAATGAGCAGTTCTTC.

The chain joins TRBV27 to TRBJ2-7; the D gene is possibly TRBD2 (5 bases). CDR1 MNHEY and CDR2 SMNVEV come from the germline V gene (reference sequence). There are 14 residues in the CDR3. The germline V and J ends were trimmed by 5 bases and 4 bases, with 15 bases remaining between them. The CDR3 here is CASSPLAQTYEQYF. For the CDR3, the DNA is TGTGCCAGCAGTCCCCTAGCCCAAACTTACGAGCAGTACTTC.

The rearrangement uses TRBV7-2 and TRBJ1-2, with TRBD1 as a possible D gene (6 bases). The CDR3 is 15 amino acids. Deletions cut 5 bases from V and 0 bases from J, with 13 bases between. Looked up from germline, CDR1 is SGHTA and CDR2 is FQGNSA. CDR3 protein: CASSLAGVTNYGYTF. In DNA, the CDR3 is TGTGCCAGCAGCCTGGCAGGGGTAACTAACTATGGCTACACCTTC. The full variable domain, its missing parts supplied by reference TRBV7-2 and TRBJ1-2, is GAGVSQSPSNKVTEKGKDVELRCDPISGHTALYWYRQSLGQGLEFLIYFQGNSAPDKSGLPSDRFSAERTGGSVSTLTIQRTQQEDSAVYLCASSLAGVTNYGYTFGSGTRLTVV.

In its sample, this clonotype was seen a few times. The chain has TRBV9 and TRBJ2-7, with D unresolved. The CDR3 contains 15 residues. The germline V gene has CDR1 SGDLS and CDR2 YYNGEE. The ends were cut back, 0 bases at V and 2 bases at J, with 12 bases in the middle. CDR3 nucleotide sequence: TGTGCCAGCAGCGTAGAATATGGCCAGACCTACGAGCAGTACTTC. Its translation: CASSVEYGQTYEQYF.

This clonotype was recorded many times. The chain couples TRBV5-5 to TRBJ1-2; possible D gene TRBD1, 6 bases. V was clipped by 4 bases and J by 1 base, with 11 bases between them. CDR1 and CDR2 from the germline V gene are SGHKS and YYEKEE (reference sequence). The CDR3 loop spans 14 amino acids. CDR3 DNA sequence: TGTGCCAGCAGCCTCCAACAGGGTAACTATGGCTACACCTTC. It is translated as CASSLQQGNYGYTF. The variable domain in full, with the rest retrieved from reference TRBV5-5 and TRBJ1-2, is DAGVTQSPTHLIKTRGQQVTLRCSPISGHKSVSWYQQVLGQGPQFIFQYYEKEERGRGNFPDRFSARQFPNYSSELNVNALLLGDSALYLCASSLQQGNYGYTFGSGTRLTVV.

The chain uses TRBV14 and TRBJ1-1; D call uncertain. V lost 6 bases and J 1 base, leaving 15 bases between the germline ends. In germline, CDR1 is SGHDN, CDR2 FVKESK. This CDR3 is 15 amino acids long. The CDR3 DNA is TGTGCCAGCAGTCAGCCAGGAGAGGGGAACACTGAAGCTTTCTTT. Protein sequence: CASSQPGEGNTEAFF.

A few counts support this clonotype. The CDR3 DNA sequence: TGTGCCAGCAGCCTACCCGGGACGAGTACCGGGGAGCTGTTTTTT. It is translated as CASSLPGTSTGELFF. J is TRBJ2-2 and V is TRBV7-8; D is perhaps TRBD1 or TRBD2 (5 bases each). The CDR3 loop spans 15 amino acids. Trimming stripped 5 bases from V and 5 bases from J, with 15 bases between. The germline CDR1 and CDR2 sequences are SGHVS and FQNEAQ.

This clonotype was observed a few times. The rearrangement links TRBV20-1 to TRBJ1-1; possible D gene TRBD1, 5 bases. Trimming removed 1 base from V and 5 bases from J, with 14 bases in between. CDR1 and CDR2 (germline): DFQATT, SNEGSKA (reference sequence). The CDR3 is made up of 14 amino acids. The chain's CDR3 is CSARGRALWTEAFF. The DNA for the CDR3 is TGCAGTGCTAGAGGCAGGGCCCTGTGGACTGAAGCTTTCTTT.

The table lists this clonotype with a few counts. The V gene is TRBV12-3 or TRBV12-4, the J gene TRBJ2-7; maybe TRBD1 (6 bases). The CDR3 is 16 amino acids. Trimming took off 0 bases at V and 6 bases at J, with 18 bases between the two ends. Here the CDR3 reads CASSLAGHGQSVEQYF. CDR3 DNA: TGTGCCAGCAGTTTAGCAGGACATGGACAGTCGGTCGAGCAGTACTTC.

A few counts support this clonotype. V is TRBV4-1 and J is TRBJ2-7; TRBD1 matches at 8 bases. The CDR3 covers 15 residues. Germline values: CDR1 MGHRA, CDR2 YSYEKL. V lost 3 bases to trimming and J lost 3 bases; unmatched junction nucleotides: 7. CDR3 nucleotide sequence: TGCGCCAGCAGCCACTGGACAGGGCCCAGCTACGAGCAGTACTTC. Its translation: CASSHWTGPSYEQYF.